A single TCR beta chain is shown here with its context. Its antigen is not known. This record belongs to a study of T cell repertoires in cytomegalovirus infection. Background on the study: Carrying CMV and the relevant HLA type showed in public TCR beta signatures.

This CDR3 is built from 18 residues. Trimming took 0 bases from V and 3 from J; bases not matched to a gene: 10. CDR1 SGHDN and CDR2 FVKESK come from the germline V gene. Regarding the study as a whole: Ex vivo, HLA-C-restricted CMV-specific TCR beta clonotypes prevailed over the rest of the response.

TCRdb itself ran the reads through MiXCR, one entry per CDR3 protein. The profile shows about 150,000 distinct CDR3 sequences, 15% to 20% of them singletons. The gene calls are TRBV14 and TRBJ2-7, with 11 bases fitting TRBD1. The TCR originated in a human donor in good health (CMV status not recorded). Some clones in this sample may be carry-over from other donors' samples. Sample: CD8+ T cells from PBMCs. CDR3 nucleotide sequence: TGTGCCAGCAGCCAAGATTTACCCCGGACAGGGGGCGTCTACGAGCAGTACTTC. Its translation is CASSQDLPRTGGVYEQYF. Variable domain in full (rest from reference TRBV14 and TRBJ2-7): EAGVTQFPSHSVIEKGQTVTLRCDPISGHDNLYWYRRVMGKEIKFLLHFVKESKQDESGMPNNRFLAERTGGTYSTLKVQPAELEDSGVYFCASSQDLPRTGGVYEQYFGPGTRLTVT.